This T cell receptor (beta chain) was observed in a study of shared clonotypes between healthy human individuals. The genomic DNA of each subset was split evenly across several immunoSEQ plates. PBMC DNA, left unsorted, was sequenced on ten immunoSEQ deep assay plates. Generated by immunoSEQ multiplex PCR, the TCRdb table keeps only in-frame clones and is missing some. The sample carries about 470,000 clones, roughly 80% recorded once. Donors were healthy HIV-negative adults without recent acute infections or vaccinations. Caucasian adults residing in Nashville, Tennessee made up all the donors. The clonotype comes from a woman between 40 and 50 years old in good health. Some clones in this sample may be carry-over from other donors' samples. Sequenced: PBMCs.

This CDR3 is CASSGGLAGSYNEQFF. The CDR3 DNA follows: TGTGCCAGCAGTGGAGGACTAGCGGGATCCTACAATGAGCAGTTCTTC. The genes are TRBV27 and TRBJ2-1; 12 nucleotides agree with TRBD2. Germline V lookup: CDR1 MNHEY, CDR2 SMNVEV (reference sequence). The CDR3 runs 16 residues. Trimming took 5 bases from V and 1 from J; bases not matched to a gene: 3.